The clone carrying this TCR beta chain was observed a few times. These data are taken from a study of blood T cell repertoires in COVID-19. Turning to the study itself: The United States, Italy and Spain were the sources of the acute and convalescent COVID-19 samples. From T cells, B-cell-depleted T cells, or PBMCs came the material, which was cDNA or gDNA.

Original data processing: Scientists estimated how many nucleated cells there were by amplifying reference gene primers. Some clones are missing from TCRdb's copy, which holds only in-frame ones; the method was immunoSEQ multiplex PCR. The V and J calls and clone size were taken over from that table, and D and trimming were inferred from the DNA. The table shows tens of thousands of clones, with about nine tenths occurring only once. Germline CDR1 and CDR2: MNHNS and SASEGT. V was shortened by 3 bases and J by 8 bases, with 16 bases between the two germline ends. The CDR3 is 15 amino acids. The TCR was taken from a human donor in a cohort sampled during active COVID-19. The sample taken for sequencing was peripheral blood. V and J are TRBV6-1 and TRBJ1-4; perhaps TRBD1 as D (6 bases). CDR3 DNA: TGTGCCAGCAGTGATATCCAGGGGTTTGGGGAAAAACTGTTTTTT. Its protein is CASSDIQGFGEKLFF.